This T cell receptor beta chain was captured in a study of blood T cell repertoires in COVID-19. Background on the study: Sites in the United States, Italy and Spain provided acute and convalescent COVID-19 samples. Sources were T cells, B-cell-depleted T cells, or PBMCs; the material itself was cDNA or gDNA.

Original data processing: Amplification from reference gene primers served as the basis for estimated nucleated cell counts. The assay was immunoSEQ multiplex PCR, and TCRdb's table has in-frame clones only and misses some. The V and J calls and clone size are taken from that table; D and trimming were inferred from the DNA. The data contain approximately 250,000 clones, about 83% of them singletons. Germline CDR1 reads SGHRS; CDR2 reads YFSETQ. V lost 2 bases to trimming and J lost 5 bases, with 10 bases between them. The CDR3 covers 14 residues. This chain joins TRBV5-1 and TRBJ1-4; no clear D gene. This receptor was taken from a middle-aged woman who had recovered from COVID-19. Sequenced input: peripheral blood. The CDR3 here is CASSLSRENEKLFF. DNA of the CDR3: TGCGCCAGCAGCTTAAGTCGGGAGAATGAAAAACTGTTTTTT.